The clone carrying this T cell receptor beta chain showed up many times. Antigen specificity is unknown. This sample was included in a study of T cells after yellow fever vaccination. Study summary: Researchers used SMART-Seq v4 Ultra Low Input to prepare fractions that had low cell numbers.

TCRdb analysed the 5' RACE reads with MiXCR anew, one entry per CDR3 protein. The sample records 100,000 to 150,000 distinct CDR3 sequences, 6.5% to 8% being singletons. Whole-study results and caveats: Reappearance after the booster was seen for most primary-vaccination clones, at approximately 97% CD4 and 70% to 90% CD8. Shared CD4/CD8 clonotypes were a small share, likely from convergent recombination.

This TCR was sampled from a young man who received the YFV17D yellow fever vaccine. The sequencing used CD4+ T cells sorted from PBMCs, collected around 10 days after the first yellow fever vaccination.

The CDR3 sequence is CSPGTRQGRSYEQYF. CDR3 DNA: TGCAGCCCAGGGACCCGACAGGGTCGATCCTACGAGCAGTACTTC. The chain couples TRBV20-1 to TRBJ2-7; 7 positions agree with TRBD1. The germline V gene has CDR1 DFQATT and CDR2 SNEGSKA (reference sequence). The CDR3 contains 15 residues.